Following are 13 T cell receptor beta chains from one sample sequenced in a study of shared clonotypes between healthy human individuals. The protocol was immunoSEQ multiplex PCR, while the TCRdb copy is restricted to in-frame clones and leaves out a portion. The sample includes some 2 million clones, 95% seen only once; the top ten take 0.1% to 0.15%. The specimen sequenced was naive CD4+ T cells sorted from blood. As for subset: CD45RA+ positively selected. These receptors were taken from a man aged 18-30 years in good health.

The rearrangement links TRBV9 to TRBJ2-7, with D possibly being TRBD1 (6 bases). The CDR3 totals 13 residues. Trimming left V 4 bases short and J 5 bases short, with 13 bases between. Germline V gene sequence: CDR1 SGDLS, CDR2 YYNGEE. The CDR3 protein is CASSRGTTNEQYF. Written as DNA, the CDR3 is TGTGCCAGCAGCCGAGGGACAACCAACGAGCAGTACTTC.

V and J are TRBV10-3 and TRBJ1-1, with 8 bases matching TRBD1. The J segment lost 9 bases and the V segment lost 4 bases, leaving 1 base of the junction unmatched. Germline V gene sequence: CDR1 ENHRY, CDR2 SYGVKD. This CDR3 contains 11 residues. The CDR3 here is CAISGTGKAFF. CDR3 bases: TGTGCCATCAGTGGGACAGGGAAAGCTTTCTTT.

This clone was counted a few times. The rearrangement uses TRBV7-2 and TRBJ2-7; perhaps TRBD2 as D (6 bases). This CDR3 has 14 amino acids. V lost 5 bases, J lost 7 bases, and 18 bases lay in between. CDR1 is SGHTA, CDR2 FQGNSA, per germline. In DNA, the CDR3 is TGTGCCAGCAGCCGTACTGCTCTCGCGGGGGAGCAGTACTTC. This sequence encodes CASSRTALAGEQYF. Supplemented by reference TRBV7-2 and TRBJ2-7, the full variable domain reads GAGVSQSPSNKVTEKGKDVELRCDPISGHTALYWYRQSLGQGLEFLIYFQGNSAPDKSGLPSDRFSAERTGGSVSTLTIQRTQQEDSAVYLCASSRTALAGEQYFGPGTRLTVT.

This chain connects TRBV5-8 to TRBJ2-1; 9 bases are a match to TRBD1. V was pared by 5 bases and J by 8 bases, with 11 bases of the junction left unmatched. The CDR3 has 15 residues. Per germline, CDR1 SGHTS and CDR2 YDEGEE. The CDR3 DNA sequence: TGTGCCAGCAGTCCTCGCCGGGACAGGGACTATGAGCAGTTCTTC. Translation gives CASSPRRDRDYEQFF.

The chain has TRBV19 and TRBJ2-5; D call uncertain. Germline V CDR1 and CDR2: LNHDA, SQIVND (reference sequence). This CDR3 region has 16 residues. V dropped 5 bases and J dropped 2 bases, with 18 bases sitting between them. CDR3 sequence reads: CASSSLGVRQQETQYF. The CDR3 bases are TGTGCCAGTAGTTCCCTCGGTGTTCGGCAACAAGAGACCCAGTACTTC.

The chain links TRBV5-1 to TRBJ2-2, with a tentative D call TRBD1 (5 bases). Germline CDR1 reads SGHRS; CDR2 reads YFSETQ. The CDR3 is made up of 15 amino acids. With 8 bases removed from V and 0 bases from J, the gap between germline ends came to 14 bases. CDR3 sequence (DNA): TGCGCCAGTACGCTCCAGGGCCCGAACACCGGGGAGCTGTTTTTT. This sequence encodes CASTLQGPNTGELFF.

The chain uses TRBV7-9 and TRBJ2-7, with D perhaps matching TRBD2 (6 bases). CDR3 length: 13 amino acids. Germline CDR1 reads SEHNR; CDR2 reads FQNEAQ (reference sequence). The germline V and J ends were trimmed by 10 bases and 2 bases, with 15 bases remaining between them. This CDR3 reads CAILEGQTYEQYF. The CDR3 DNA is TGTGCCATCTTGGAGGGGCAGACCTACGAGCAGTACTTC.

The V call is TRBV5-1, the J call TRBJ2-7, with D unclear. The CDR3 sequence is 14 residues long. CDR1 is SGHRS and CDR2 is YFSETQ in the germline V gene. Trimming pared 4 bases from V and 4 bases from J, leaving 15 bases between. The CDR3 DNA follows: TGCGCCAGCAGCCCCGGACGAGAGAGGTACGAGCAGTACTTC. It translates to CASSPGRERYEQYF.

V and J are TRBV20-1 and TRBJ2-2, with unresolved D. The CDR3 runs to 11 residues. Between the trimmed V and J ends, which lost 6 bases and 14 bases, there was a span of 16 bases. From germline, CDR1 is DFQATT and CDR2 SNEGSKA (reference sequence). CDR3 region: CSALTTPSLFF. CDR3 sequence (DNA): TGCAGTGCCTTAACGACTCCCTCCCTGTTTTTT.

The V gene is TRBV6-4, the J gene TRBJ1-6; no firm D call. V was cut by 3 bases and J by 4 bases, with 4 bases left in between. CDR1 and CDR2 (germline): MRHNA, SNTAGT. The CDR3 runs to 13 residues. This CDR3 is CASSEQYNSPLHF. DNA of the CDR3: TGTGCCAGCAGTGAACAATATAATTCACCCCTCCACTTT.

The chain joins TRBV6-5 to TRBJ2-7; TRBD1 matches 9 bases. Germline-derived CDR1 and CDR2 are MNHEY and SVGAGI. The CDR3 totals 15 residues. V dropped 7 bases and J dropped 4; count of bases not matched to a gene: 11. The CDR3 region is CASNGPGQGEYEQYF. CDR3 nucleotide sequence: TGTGCCAGCAATGGACCGGGACAGGGTGAATACGAGCAGTACTTC.

The rearrangement joins TRBV19 to TRBJ1-4, with D possibly matching TRBD1 (5 bases). Trimming pared 3 bases from V and 5 bases from J, leaving 10 bases between. CDR3 length: 14 residues. CDR1 and CDR2 from the germline V gene are LNHDA and SQIVND (reference sequence). The CDR3 DNA is TGTGCCAGTAGTATGAACAGGCTGAATGAAAAACTGTTTTTT. Protein product: CASSMNRLNEKLFF.

The J gene is TRBJ1-2, the V gene TRBV1. TRBV1 has pseudogene status. CDR3 length equals 14 residues. CDR3 amino acids: CTSSPCTEAYGYTF. In nucleotides, the CDR3 is TGCACCAGCAGCCCTTGTACCGAGGCGTATGGCTACACCTTC.